A selection of T cell receptor beta chains follows, all from one sample in a study of beta chain features in type 1 diabetes. Sequencing used immunoSEQ multiplex PCR; TCRdb keeps in-frame clones, though not all of them. The sample carries 860,000 or so clones, around a sixth recorded once. Sequencing was performed on naive CD4+ T cells from blood. These TCRs come from a woman under 30 in good health. Each CDR3 is given with its conserved first and last residue. A D gene is named only where the DNA matches it firmly. A row's size may be missing; if present it is once, few, many or a size class.

clone_size	d_call	v_call	j_call	cdr3_length	cdr3_aa	cdr3_nt
.	.	TRBV15	TRBJ2-1	13	CATSSILPGEQFF	TGTGCCACCAGCAGTATACTACCGGGTGAGCAGTTCTTC
.	.	TRBV15	TRBJ1-2	16	CATSRDWAGINYGYTF	TGTGCCACCAGCAGAGATTGGGCAGGGATTAACTATGGCTACACCTTC
few	TRBD2	TRBV7-2	TRBJ2-7	15	CASSLASSGRNEQYF	TGTGCCAGCAGCTTAGCGTCCAGCGGGAGGAACGAGCAGTACTTC
.	TRBD2	TRBV5-1	TRBJ2-1	15	CASSLDGRAGNEQFF	TGCGCCAGCAGCTTGGACGGGAGGGCGGGTAATGAGCAGTTCTTC
few	TRBD2	TRBV13	TRBJ2-1	15	CASSWGLAGEDEQFF	TGTGCCAGCAGCTGGGGACTAGCGGGAGAAGATGAGCAGTTCTTC
few	TRBD1	TRBV11-2	TRBJ2-7	14	CASSRDRTSYEQYF	TGTGCCAGCAGCCGGGACAGAACCTCCTACGAGCAGTACTTC
.	TRBD2	TRBV7-2	TRBJ2-6	18	CASSLVGTSSSGANVLTF	TGTGCCAGCAGCTTAGTGGGGACTAGCAGCTCTGGGGCCAACGTCCTGACTTTC
few	.	TRBV7-2	TRBJ2-7	14	CASSFRANSYEQYF	TGTGCCAGCAGCTTCCGAGCGAATTCCTACGAGCAGTACTTC
.	TRBD2	TRBV7-9	TRBJ2-1	15	CASSQDSGRRNEQFF	TGTGCCAGCAGCCAAGATAGCGGGAGAAGGAATGAGCAGTTCTTC
.	.	TRBV18	TRBJ2-1	15	CASSRRDPTGNEQFF	TGTGCCAGCTCACGCCGGGACCCTACTGGCAATGAGCAGTTCTTC
few	.	TRBV18	TRBJ2-5	14	CASSPLEYLETQYF	TGTGCCAGCTCACCTCTCGAGTACTTGGAGACCCAGTACTTC
few	.	TRBV18	TRBJ1-1	17	CASSPSEGPLMNTEAFF	TGTGCCAGCTCACCATCCGAGGGGCCCCTCATGAACACTGAAGCTTTCTTT
.	.	TRBV7-3	TRBJ2-1	14	CASSLLANYNEQFF	TGTGCCAGCAGCTTACTGGCGAACTACAATGAGCAGTTCTTC
few	.	TRBV2	TRBJ2-2	15	CASSDTGPGTGELFF	TGTGCCAGCAGTGACACGGGGCCGGGCACCGGGGAGCTGTTTTTT
.	.	TRBV15	TRBJ1-3	14	CATTPASSGNTIYF	TGTGCCACCACCCCAGCGAGCTCTGGAAACACCATATATTTT
few	TRBD1	TRBV7-9	TRBJ1-2	15	CASSSKAQGVYGYTF	TGTGCCAGCAGCTCCAAAGCACAGGGGGTCTATGGCTACACCTTC
.	.	TRBV11-3	TRBJ2-2	16	CASSSRDWGNTGELFF	TGTGCCAGCAGCTCCCGGGACTGGGGGAACACCGGGGAGCTGTTTTTT
few	.	TRBV29-1	TRBJ2-5	15	CSVEWQPRKRETQYF	TGCAGCGTTGAATGGCAGCCCCGAAAGAGGGAGACCCAGTACTTC
few	.	TRBV4-1	TRBJ2-3	15	CASSERKGGADTQYF	TGCGCCAGCAGCGAGAGGAAGGGGGGAGCAGATACGCAGTATTTT
.	.	TRBV7-9	TRBJ2-5	15	CASSLVRPPGETQYF	TGTGCCAGCAGCTTAGTACGCCCCCCCGGGGAGACCCAGTACTTC
.	.	TRBV28	TRBJ2-7	12	CASSPTLYEQYF	TGTGCCAGCAGCCCTACACTATACGAGCAGTACTTC
.	.	TRBV7-2	TRBJ1-2	12	CASTTPPLRAHF	TGTGCCAGCACCACCCCGCCCCTTAGGGCACACTTC
.	.	TRBV5-1	TRBJ2-7	14	CASSLGAGKNEQYF	TGCGCCAGCAGCTTAGGGGCAGGGAAGAACGAGCAGTACTTC
.	TRBD1	TRBV18	TRBJ1-1	15	CASSPLQGRNTEAFF	TGTGCCAGCTCACCACTACAGGGGAGGAACACTGAAGCTTTCTTT
.	.	TRBV19	TRBJ2-3	15	CASSKDRPDSDTQYF	TGTGCCAGTAGCAAGGACAGACCAGATTCAGATACGCAGTATTTT
.	.	TRBV11-1	TRBJ2-5	17	CASRRSTSSSLQETQYF	TGTGCCAGCAGACGTTCAACTAGCAGCTCTCTTCAAGAGACCCAGTACTTC
few	TRBD2	TRBV9	TRBJ2-2	19	CASSVAYTSGRANTGELFF	TGTGCCAGCAGCGTAGCCTATACCAGCGGGAGGGCCAACACCGGGGAGCTGTTTTTT
.	TRBD1	TRBV19	TRBJ1-5	15	CASSSGQVGHQPQHF	TGTGCCAGTAGCTCAGGACAGGTGGGCCATCAGCCCCAGCATTTT
.	TRBD1	TRBV28	TRBJ1-2	15	CASSFGDRGFYGYTF	TGTGCCAGCAGTTTTGGCGACAGGGGGTTTTATGGCTACACCTTC
.	.	TRBV18	TRBJ1-1	12	CASSPRELYAFF	TGTGCCAGCTCCCCCAGGGAATTGTACGCTTTCTTT
few	.	TRBV5-1	TRBJ2-5	15	CASSLDSMGGETQYF	TGCGCCAGCAGTTTAGACAGCATGGGAGGAGAGACCCAGTACTTC
.	.	TRBV19	TRBJ1-2	14	CASSIQGLGRGYTF	TGTGCCAGTAGTATCCAGGGACTGGGACGGGGCTACACCTTC
many	.	TRBV10-3	TRBJ2-4	17	CAISESSTPNGRDIQYF	TGTGCCATCAGTGAGTCGAGCACACCCAATGGTAGGGACATTCAGTACTTC
.	.	TRBV25-1	TRBJ2-3	13	CASIQGNTDTQYF	TGTGCCAGCATTCAGGGGAACACAGATACGCAGTATTTT
few	TRBD2	TRBV9	TRBJ2-3	16	CASSVVEGGPADTQYF	TGTGCCAGCAGCGTAGTCGAGGGAGGGCCGGCAGATACGCAGTATTTT
.	TRBD1	TRBV28	TRBJ2-7	14	CASGSGGTVYEQYF	TGTGCCAGCGGATCAGGTGGGACAGTCTACGAGCAGTACTTC
few	.	TRBV27	TRBJ2-1	14	CASSRDGAYNEQFF	TGTGCCAGCAGCCGGGACGGGGCTTACAATGAGCAGTTCTTC
.	.	TRBV19	TRBJ1-2	11	CASSIGYGYTF	TGTGCCAGTAGTATAGGCTATGGCTACACCTTC
few	.	TRBV27	TRBJ1-3	14	CARSGGVSGNTIYF	TGTGCCAGGAGTGGGGGGGTCTCTGGAAACACCATATATTTT
.	.	TRBV7-2	TRBJ1-1	13	CASSFLVYTEAFF	TGTGCCAGCAGCTTCCTGGTATACACTGAAGCTTTCTTT
.	TRBD1	TRBV28	TRBJ2-1	14	CASRHSDRVNEQFF	TGTGCCAGCAGACACTCGGACAGGGTCAATGAGCAGTTCTTC
.	.	TRBV6-5	TRBJ2-1	14	CASSYLGPGTGQFF	TGTGCCAGCAGTTACCTCGGTCCAGGTACCGGGCAGTTCTTC
.	.	TRBV6-5	TRBJ1-1	15	CASSYSRLGATEAFF	TGTGCCAGCAGTTACTCAAGGTTAGGGGCCACTGAAGCTTTCTTT
.	TRBD2	TRBV27	TRBJ2-1	15	CASSPLIAGALEQFF	TGTGCCAGCAGTCCCCTAATAGCGGGAGCTCTTGAGCAGTTCTTC
.	TRBD1	TRBV9	TRBJ1-2	16	CASSPSTGKIGYGYTF	TGTGCGAGCAGCCCCTCGACAGGGAAGATTGGCTATGGCTACACCTTC
.	.	TRBV11-3	TRBJ2-5	16	CASSLGLGGHIETQYF	TGTGCCAGCAGCTTAGGTCTCGGGGGACATATAGAGACCCAGTACTTC
.	.	TRBV9	TRBJ2-1	12	CASSVNGRGQFF	TGTGCCAGCAGCGTAAACGGAAGAGGGCAGTTCTTC